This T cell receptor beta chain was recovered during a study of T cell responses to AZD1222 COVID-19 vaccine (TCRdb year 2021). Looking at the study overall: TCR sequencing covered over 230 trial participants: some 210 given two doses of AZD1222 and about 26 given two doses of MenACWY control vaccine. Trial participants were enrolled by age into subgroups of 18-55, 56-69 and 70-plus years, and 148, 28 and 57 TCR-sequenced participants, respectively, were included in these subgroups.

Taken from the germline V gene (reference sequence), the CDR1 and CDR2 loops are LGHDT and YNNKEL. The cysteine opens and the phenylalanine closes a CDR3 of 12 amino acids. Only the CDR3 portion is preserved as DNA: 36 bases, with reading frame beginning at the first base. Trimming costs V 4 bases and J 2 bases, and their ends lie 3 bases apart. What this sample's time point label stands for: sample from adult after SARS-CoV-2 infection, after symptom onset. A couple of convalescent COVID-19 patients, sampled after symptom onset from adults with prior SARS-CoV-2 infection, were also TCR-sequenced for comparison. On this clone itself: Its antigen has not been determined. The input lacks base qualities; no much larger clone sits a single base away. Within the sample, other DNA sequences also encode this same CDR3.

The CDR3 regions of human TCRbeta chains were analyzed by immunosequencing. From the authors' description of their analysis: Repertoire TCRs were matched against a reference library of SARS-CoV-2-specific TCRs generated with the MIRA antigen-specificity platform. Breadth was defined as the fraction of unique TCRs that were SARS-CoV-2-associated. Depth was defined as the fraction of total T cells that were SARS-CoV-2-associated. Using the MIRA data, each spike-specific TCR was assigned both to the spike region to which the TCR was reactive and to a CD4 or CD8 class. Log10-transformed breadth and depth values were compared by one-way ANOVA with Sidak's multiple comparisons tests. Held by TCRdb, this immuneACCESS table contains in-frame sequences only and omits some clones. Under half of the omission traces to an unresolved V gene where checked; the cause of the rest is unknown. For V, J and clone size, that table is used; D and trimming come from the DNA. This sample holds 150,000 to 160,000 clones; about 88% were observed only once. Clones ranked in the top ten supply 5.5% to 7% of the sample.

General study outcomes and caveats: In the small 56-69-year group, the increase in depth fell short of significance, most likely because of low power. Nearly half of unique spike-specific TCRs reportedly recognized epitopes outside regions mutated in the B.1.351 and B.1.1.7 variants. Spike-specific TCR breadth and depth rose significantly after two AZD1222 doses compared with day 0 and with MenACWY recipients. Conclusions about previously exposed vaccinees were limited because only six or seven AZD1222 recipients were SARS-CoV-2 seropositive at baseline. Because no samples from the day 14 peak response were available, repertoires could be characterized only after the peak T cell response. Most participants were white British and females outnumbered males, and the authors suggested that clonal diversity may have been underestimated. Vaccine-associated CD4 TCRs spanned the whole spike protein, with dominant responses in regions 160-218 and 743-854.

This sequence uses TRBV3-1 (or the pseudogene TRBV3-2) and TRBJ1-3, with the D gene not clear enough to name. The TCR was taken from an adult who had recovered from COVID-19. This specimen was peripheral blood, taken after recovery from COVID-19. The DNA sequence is TGTGCCAGCAGCCCCCCTGGAAACACCATATATTTT. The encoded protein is CASSPPGNTIYF.